Each of the 18 T cell receptor beta chains below was sequenced from the same sample in a study of OX40 agonist ivuxolimab in advanced cancers. The repertoire was sequenced with immunoSEQ multiplex PCR; TCRdb's copy has only in-frame clones and lacks some. The data show tens of thousands of clones, 89% seen once. The sample here was CD4+ or CD8+ T cells sorted from blood, taken in a trial of the OX40 agonist ivuxolimab. These receptors originate from an adult with an advanced solid tumor such as melanoma, head and neck, liver or kidney cancer.

This chain joins TRBV9 and TRBJ1-6, with no clear D. The CDR3 extends over 13 amino acids. Germline CDR1 SGDLS, CDR2 YYNGEE. V gave up 0 bases and J gave up 6 bases, with 4 bases separating them. CDR3 protein: CASSVDVNSPLHF. The CDR3 coding sequence is TGTGCCAGCAGCGTAGATGTTAATTCACCCCTCCACTTT. Using reference TRBV9 and TRBJ1-6 for the parts outside the CDR3, the full variable domain is DSGVTQTPKHLITATGQRVTLRCSPRSGDLSVYWYQQSLDQGLQFLIQYYNGEERAKGNILERFSAQQFPDLHSELNLSSLELGDSALYFCASSVDVNSPLHFGNGTRLTVT.

The chain couples TRBV11-2 to TRBJ2-6; 7 bases are shared with TRBD2. Germline V CDR1 and CDR2: SGHAT, FQNNGV. The J segment lost 4 bases and the V segment lost 11 bases, leaving 5 bases of the junction unmatched. This CDR3 comprises 13 residues. This CDR3 reads CAGLVKGANVLTF. The CDR3, as DNA: TGTGCCGGACTAGTTAAAGGGGCCAACGTCCTGACTTTC.

J is TRBJ2-7 and V is TRBV6-5; 8 nucleotides align to TRBD2. J gave up 0 bases and V 0 bases, and 1 base lay outside the gene matches. The germline V gene encodes CDR1 MNHEY and CDR2 SVGAGI. The CDR3 has 15 residues. This CDR3 reads CASSYSSGSSYEQYF. The CDR3 region has the DNA TGTGCCAGCAGTTACTCGAGCGGGAGCTCCTACGAGCAGTACTTC.

The chain combines TRBV15 with TRBJ1-1, with TRBD1 as a possible D gene (6 bases). CDR1 is LNHNV, CDR2 YYDKDF, per germline (reference sequence). Trimming shortened V by 6 bases and J by 6 bases, and 17 bases separated the two germline ends. The CDR3 is 14 residues long. The CDR3 region has the DNA TGTGCCACCAGTACAACTAGGGGGAGTCCTGAAGCTTTCTTT. Its protein product is CATSTTRGSPEAFF. The full variable domain, with the rest looked up from reference TRBV15 and TRBJ1-1, is DAMVIQNPRYQVTQFGKPVTLSCSQTLNHNVMYWYQQKSSQAPKLLFHYYDKDFNNEADTPDNFQSRRPNTSFCFLDIRSPGLGDTAMYLCATSTTRGSPEAFFGQGTRLTVV.

This clone occurred once. The chain uses TRBV13 and TRBJ2-1, with a possible D match to TRBD2 (5 bases). This CDR3 contains 13 residues. The V and J ends lost 8 bases and 8 bases respectively, with 16 bases between them. Per germline, CDR1 PRHDT and CDR2 FYEKMQ (reference sequence). The CDR3 DNA is TGTGCCAGCGGGAGTGCCTCGTGGTATGAGCAGTTCTTC. It codes for CASGSASWYEQFF. Full variable domain (remainder filled in from reference TRBV13 and TRBJ2-1): AAGVIQSPRHLIKEKRETATLKCYPIPRHDTVYWYQQGPGQDPQFLISFYEKMQSDKGSIPDRFSAQQFSDYHSELNMSSLELGDSALYFCASGSASWYEQFFGPGTRLTVL.

The V call is TRBV5-5, the J call TRBJ2-1, with unresolved D. Germline V CDR1 and CDR2: SGHKS, YYEKEE (reference sequence). Trimming took off 4 bases at V and 4 bases at J, with 9 bases between the two ends. The CDR3 loop spans 13 amino acids. The CDR3 nucleotides read TGTGCCAGCAGCCCGGACCCATACAATGAGCAGTTCTTC. Residues: CASSPDPYNEQFF. The variable domain in full, with the rest retrieved from reference TRBV5-5 and TRBJ2-1, is DAGVTQSPTHLIKTRGQQVTLRCSPISGHKSVSWYQQVLGQGPQFIFQYYEKEERGRGNFPDRFSARQFPNYSSELNVNALLLGDSALYLCASSPDPYNEQFFGPGTRLTVL.

About this clone: This CDR3 is also generated by other DNA sequences in the sample. This chain links TRBV6-1 with TRBJ2-7; weak D call: TRBD2 (7 bases). V dropped 4 bases and J dropped 0 bases, with 10 bases sitting between them. Germline assignment: CDR1 MNHNS and CDR2 SASEGT. The length of the CDR3 is 14 residues. The CDR3 loop is CASSGRGASYEQYF. The CDR3 bases are TGTGCCAGCAGTGGACGGGGGGCCTCCTACGAGCAGTACTTC.

This chain links TRBV6-1 with TRBJ2-3; the D gene is possibly TRBD1 (6 bases). CDR1 is MNHNS and CDR2 is SASEGT in the germline V gene. The CDR3 is made up of 15 amino acids. V was trimmed by 6 bases and J by 2 bases, leaving 15 bases between them. The CDR3 nucleotides read TGTGCCAGCAGAGCTACAGGGACCCACACAGATACGCAGTATTTT. Amino acid sequence: CASRATGTHTDTQYF.

This clone appeared a single time. This chain joins TRBV10-3 and TRBJ2-3; 12 bases align to TRBD2. After removal of 5 bases from V and 0 bases from J, the junction contained 12 bases not matched to a gene. This CDR3 spans 19 amino acids. CDR1 ENHRY and CDR2 SYGVKD come from the germline V gene. The CDR3 DNA is TGTGCCATCAGTCTACTAGCGGGGGGATCACTCTCTAGCACAGATACGCAGTATTTT. Protein: CAISLLAGGSLSSTDTQYF.

The chain carries TRBV6-1 and TRBJ1-2; TRBD1 matches at 9 bases. The CDR3 consists of 14 residues. Germline V gene sequence: CDR1 MNHNS, CDR2 SASEGT. J gave up 8 bases and V 1 base, and 5 bases lay outside the gene matches. The CDR3 protein is CASSEDTGGRGYTF. CDR3 DNA sequence: TGTGCCAGCAGTGAAGATACAGGGGGCCGGGGCTACACCTTC.

This chain connects TRBV5-1 to TRBJ2-1; no firm D call. The CDR3 totals 16 residues. CDR1 is SGHRS, CDR2 YFSETQ, per germline. V lost 4 bases to trimming and J lost 0 bases, with 14 bases between them. The CDR3 DNA follows: TGCGCCAGCAGCGACACGTCCATTGGCTCCTACAATGAGCAGTTCTTC. Translating it yields CASSDTSIGSYNEQFF. Variable domain in full (rest from reference TRBV5-1 and TRBJ2-1): KAGVTQTPRYLIKTRGQQVTLSCSPISGHRSVSWYQQTPGQGLQFLFEYFSETQRNKGNFPGRFSGRQFSNSRSEMNVSTLELGDSALYLCASSDTSIGSYNEQFFGPGTRLTVL.

The V call is TRBV9, the J call TRBJ2-3, with TRBD2 as a possible D gene (7 bases). The V end was cut by 2 bases, the J end by 5 bases, with 15 bases between. CDR1 is SGDLS and CDR2 is YYNGEE in the germline V gene. This CDR3 is built from 15 residues. CDR3 coding DNA: TGTGCCAGCAGCGTCGGGGGGCTAGGGCAAGATACGCAGTATTTT. Translation: CASSVGGLGQDTQYF.

The chain has TRBV27 and TRBJ2-3; D remains ambiguous. The length of the CDR3 is 16 residues. V was cut by 3 bases and J by 11 bases, with 24 bases left in between. Germline CDR1 reads MNHEY; CDR2 reads SMNVEV (reference sequence). CDR3 nucleotide sequence: TGTGCCAGCAGTTTTTCTCCTGTGCCGTCCCACGGATGGCAGTATTTT. Its translation: CASSFSPVPSHGWQYF.

This sequence joins TRBV7-9 and TRBJ1-2, with no clear D. The V end was cut by 5 bases, the J end by 6 bases, with 13 bases between. The CDR3 covers 13 residues. Per the germline V gene, CDR1 is SEHNR and CDR2 is FQNEAQ (reference sequence). DNA for the CDR3: TGTGCCAGCAGCCCGGACCCCTTAAATGGCTACACCTTC. This sequence encodes CASSPDPLNGYTF.

This chain joins TRBV19 and TRBJ2-3; TRBD2 matches at 9 bases. The CDR3 spans 16 residues. J lost 0 bases, V lost 6 bases, and 7 bases had no gene match. Germline CDR1 is LNHDA and CDR2 is SQIVND (reference sequence). CDR3 in DNA: TGTGCCAGTAGAGTTAGCGGGGGACCTAGCACAGATACGCAGTATTTT. Its translation is CASRVSGGPSTDTQYF.

The chain links TRBV28 to TRBJ2-3; the match to TRBD2 covers 8 bases. CDR1 and CDR2 from the germline V gene are MDHEN and SYDVKM. With 4 bases clipped from V and 5 bases from J, the junction kept 14 bases outside the gene matches. This CDR3 is 17 amino acids long. As DNA, the CDR3 is TGTGCCAGCAGTTGGGACGAGGCGGGAGGAGTGAGAGATACGCAGTATTTT. As protein: CASSWDEAGGVRDTQYF.

The V call is TRBV7-6, the J call TRBJ2-3, with 10 positions matching TRBD2. Germline CDR1 SGHVS, CDR2 FNYEAQ. The CDR3 runs 20 residues. Trimming cost V 5 bases and J 0 bases; bases outside gene matches: 17. CDR3 DNA: TGTGCCAGCAGCCAGGAACCCCTAGCGGGGGTGTATCTTAGCACAGATACGCAGTATTTT. It specifies CASSQEPLAGVYLSTDTQYF.

About this clone itself: Other nucleotide sequences from this sample produce the same CDR3. The chain employs TRBV27 and TRBJ2-7; the D is unclear. The CDR3 is 13 amino acids. Trimming removed 5 bases from V and 1 base from J, with 9 bases in between. Per the germline V gene, CDR1 is MNHEY and CDR2 is SMNVEV (reference sequence). CDR3 coding DNA: TGTGCCAGCAGTCTCCAATATTCCTACGAGCAGTACTTC. Translated: CASSLQYSYEQYF.